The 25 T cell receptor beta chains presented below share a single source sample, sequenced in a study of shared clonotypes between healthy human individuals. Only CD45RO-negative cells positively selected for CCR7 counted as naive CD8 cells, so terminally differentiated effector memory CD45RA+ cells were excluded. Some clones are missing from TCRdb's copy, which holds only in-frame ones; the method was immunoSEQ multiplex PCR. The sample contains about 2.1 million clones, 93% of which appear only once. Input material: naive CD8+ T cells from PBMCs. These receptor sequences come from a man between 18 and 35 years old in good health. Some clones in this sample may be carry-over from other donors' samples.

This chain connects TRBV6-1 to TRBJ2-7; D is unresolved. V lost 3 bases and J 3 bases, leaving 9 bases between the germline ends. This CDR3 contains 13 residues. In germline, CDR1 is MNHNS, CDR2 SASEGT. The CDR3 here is CASSEGHNYEQYF. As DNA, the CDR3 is TGTGCCAGCAGTGAGGGCCATAACTACGAGCAGTACTTC.

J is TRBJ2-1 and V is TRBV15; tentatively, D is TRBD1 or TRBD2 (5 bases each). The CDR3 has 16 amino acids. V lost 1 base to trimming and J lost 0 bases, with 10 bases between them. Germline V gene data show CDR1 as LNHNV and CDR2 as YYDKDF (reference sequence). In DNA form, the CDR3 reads TGTGCCACCAGCAGAGTTTGGGGGAGCTCCTACAATGAGCAGTTCTTC. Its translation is CATSRVWGSSYNEQFF.

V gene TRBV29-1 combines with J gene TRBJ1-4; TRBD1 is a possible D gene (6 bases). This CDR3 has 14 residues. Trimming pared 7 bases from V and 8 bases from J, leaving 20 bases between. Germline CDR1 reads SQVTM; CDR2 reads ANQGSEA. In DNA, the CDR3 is TGCAGCGCCAAACTCCGGGACAAACTAGAAAAACTGTTTTTT. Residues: CSAKLRDKLEKLFF.

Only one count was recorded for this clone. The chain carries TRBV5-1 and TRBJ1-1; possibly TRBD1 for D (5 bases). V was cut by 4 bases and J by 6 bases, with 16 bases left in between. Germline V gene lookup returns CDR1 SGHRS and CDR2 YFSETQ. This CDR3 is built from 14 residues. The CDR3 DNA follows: TGCGCCAGCAGCCGCGGGACCCGCGTCGCTGAAGCTTTCTTT. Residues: CASSRGTRVAEAFF.

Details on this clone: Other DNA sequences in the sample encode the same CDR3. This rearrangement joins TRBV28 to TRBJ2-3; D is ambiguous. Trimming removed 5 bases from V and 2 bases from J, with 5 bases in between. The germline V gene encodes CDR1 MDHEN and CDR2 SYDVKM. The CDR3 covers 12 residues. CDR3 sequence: CASSGPTDTQYF. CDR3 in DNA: TGTGCCAGCAGTGGGCCCACAGATACGCAGTATTTT.

CDR3 nucleotide sequence: TGTGCCAGCAGCTTCCCAACAGGGGGTGGCTATGGCTACACCTTC. Amino acid sequence: CASSFPTGGGYGYTF. This chain joins TRBV13 and TRBJ1-2, with 8 bases aligning to TRBD1. The germline gives CDR1 PRHDT, CDR2 FYEKMQ (reference sequence). This CDR3 is built from 15 residues. Unmatched junction bases numbered 7, after V lost 3 bases and J lost 4 bases. Supplemented by reference TRBV13 and TRBJ1-2, the full variable domain reads AAGVIQSPRHLIKEKRETATLKCYPIPRHDTVYWYQQGPGQDPQFLISFYEKMQSDKGSIPDRFSAQQFSDYHSELNMSSLELGDSALYFCASSFPTGGGYGYTFGSGTRLTVV.

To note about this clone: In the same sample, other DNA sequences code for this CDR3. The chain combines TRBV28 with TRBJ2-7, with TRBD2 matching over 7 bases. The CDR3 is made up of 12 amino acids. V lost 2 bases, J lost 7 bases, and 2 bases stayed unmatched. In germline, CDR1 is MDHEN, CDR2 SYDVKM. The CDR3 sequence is CASSLRRGEQYF. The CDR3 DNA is TGTGCCAGCAGTTTACGGCGGGGGGAGCAGTACTTC.

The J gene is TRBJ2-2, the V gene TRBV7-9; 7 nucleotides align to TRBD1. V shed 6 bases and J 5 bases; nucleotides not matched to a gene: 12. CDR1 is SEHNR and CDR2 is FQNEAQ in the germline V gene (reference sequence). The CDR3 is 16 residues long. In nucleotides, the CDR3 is TGTGCCAGCAGTACTCCCCAGGGGGTAGGGACCGGGGAGCTGTTTTTT. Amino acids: CASSTPQGVGTGELFF. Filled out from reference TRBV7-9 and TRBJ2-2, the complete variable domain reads DTGVSQNPRHKITKRGQNVTFRCDPISEHNRLYWYRQTLGQGPEFLTYFQNEAQLEKSRLLSDRFSAERPKGSFSTLEIQRTEQGDSAMYLCASSTPQGVGTGELFFGEGSRLTVL.

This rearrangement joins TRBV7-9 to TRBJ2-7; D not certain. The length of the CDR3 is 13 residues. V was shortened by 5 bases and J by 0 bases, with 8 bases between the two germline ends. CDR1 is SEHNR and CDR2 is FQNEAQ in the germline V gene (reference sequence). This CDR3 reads CASSPLSSYEQYF. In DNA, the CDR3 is TGTGCCAGCAGCCCCCTGAGCTCCTACGAGCAGTACTTC. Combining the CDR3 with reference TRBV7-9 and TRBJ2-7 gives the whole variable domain DTGVSQNPRHKITKRGQNVTFRCDPISEHNRLYWYRQTLGQGPEFLTYFQNEAQLEKSRLLSDRFSAERPKGSFSTLEIQRTEQGDSAMYLCASSPLSSYEQYFGPGTRLTVT.

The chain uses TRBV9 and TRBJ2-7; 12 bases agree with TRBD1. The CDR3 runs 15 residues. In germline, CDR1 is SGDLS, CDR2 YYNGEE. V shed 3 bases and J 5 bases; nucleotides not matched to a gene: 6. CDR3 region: CASSEGTGGVDEQYF. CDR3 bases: TGTGCCAGCAGCGAGGGGACAGGGGGCGTCGACGAGCAGTACTTC.

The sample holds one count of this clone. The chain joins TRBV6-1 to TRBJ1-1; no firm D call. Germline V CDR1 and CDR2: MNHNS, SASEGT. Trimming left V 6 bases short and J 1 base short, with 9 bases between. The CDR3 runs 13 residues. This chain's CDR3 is CASRMVENTEAFF. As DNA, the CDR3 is TGTGCCAGCAGGATGGTAGAGAACACTGAAGCTTTCTTT.

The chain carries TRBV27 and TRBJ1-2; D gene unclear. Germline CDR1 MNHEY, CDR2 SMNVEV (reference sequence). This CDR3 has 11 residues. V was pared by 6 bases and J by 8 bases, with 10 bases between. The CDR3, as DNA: TGTGCCAGCAGCCCCGGTGGGGGCTACACCTTC. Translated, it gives CASSPGGGYTF.

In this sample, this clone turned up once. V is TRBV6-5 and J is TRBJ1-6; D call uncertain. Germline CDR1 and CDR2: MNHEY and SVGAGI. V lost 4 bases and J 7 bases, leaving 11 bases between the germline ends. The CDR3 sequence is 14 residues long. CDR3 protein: CASSLEFRNSPLHF. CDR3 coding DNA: TGTGCCAGCAGTTTGGAGTTTAGGAATTCACCCCTCCACTTT.

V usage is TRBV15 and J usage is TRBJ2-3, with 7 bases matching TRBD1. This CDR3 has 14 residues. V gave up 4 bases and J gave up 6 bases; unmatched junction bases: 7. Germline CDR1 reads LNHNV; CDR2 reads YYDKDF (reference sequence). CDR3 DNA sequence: TGTGCCACCAGCATAACAGGGGTAGGTGATACGCAGTATTTT. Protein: CATSITGVGDTQYF.

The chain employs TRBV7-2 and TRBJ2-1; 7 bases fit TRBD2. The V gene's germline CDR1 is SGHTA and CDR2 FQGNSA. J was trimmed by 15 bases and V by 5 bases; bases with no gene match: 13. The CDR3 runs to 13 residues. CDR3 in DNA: TGTGCCAGCAGCCTTTTGCGGGAGAGGGATTGGTTCTTC. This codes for CASSLLRERDWFF.

DNA for the CDR3: TGTGCCAGCAGTTTAGGAGCCCACGAGCAGTACTTC. This sequence encodes CASSLGAHEQYF. The V gene is TRBV28, the J gene TRBJ2-7; D is uncertain. This CDR3 has 12 residues. The germline V and J ends were trimmed by 2 bases and 5 bases, with 7 bases remaining between them. Germline CDR1 MDHEN, CDR2 SYDVKM.

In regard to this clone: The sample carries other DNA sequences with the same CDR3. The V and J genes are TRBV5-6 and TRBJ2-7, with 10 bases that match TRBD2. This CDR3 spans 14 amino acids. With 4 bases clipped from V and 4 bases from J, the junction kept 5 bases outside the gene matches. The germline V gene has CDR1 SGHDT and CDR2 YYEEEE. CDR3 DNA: TGTGCCAGCAGCCAAGGACTAGCGGTGTACGAGCAGTACTTC. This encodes CASSQGLAVYEQYF. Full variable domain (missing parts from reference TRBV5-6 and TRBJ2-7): DAGVTQSPTHLIKTRGQQVTLRCSPKSGHDTVSWYQQALGQGPQFIFQYYEEEERQRGNFPDRFSGHQFPNYSSELNVNALLLGDSALYLCASSQGLAVYEQYFGPGTRLTVT.

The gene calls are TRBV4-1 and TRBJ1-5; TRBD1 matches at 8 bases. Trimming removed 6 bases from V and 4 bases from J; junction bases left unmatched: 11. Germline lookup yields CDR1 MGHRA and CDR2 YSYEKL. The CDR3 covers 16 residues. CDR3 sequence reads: CASSHSSGGHNQPQHF. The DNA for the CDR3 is TGCGCCAGCAGTCACAGTTCAGGGGGCCATAATCAGCCCCAGCATTTT.

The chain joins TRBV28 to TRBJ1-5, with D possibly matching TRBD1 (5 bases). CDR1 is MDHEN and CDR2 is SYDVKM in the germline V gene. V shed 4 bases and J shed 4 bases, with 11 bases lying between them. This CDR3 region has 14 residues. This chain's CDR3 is CASSYRAGNQPQHF. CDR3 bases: TGTGCCAGCAGTTATCGGGCAGGGAATCAGCCCCAGCATTTT.

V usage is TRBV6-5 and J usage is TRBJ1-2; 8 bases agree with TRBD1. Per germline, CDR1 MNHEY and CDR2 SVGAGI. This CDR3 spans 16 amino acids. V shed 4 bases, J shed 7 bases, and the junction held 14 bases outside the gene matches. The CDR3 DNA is TGTGCCAGCAGTTTCTCAAAACAGGGGGACGCACTTGGCTACACCTTC. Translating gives CASSFSKQGDALGYTF.

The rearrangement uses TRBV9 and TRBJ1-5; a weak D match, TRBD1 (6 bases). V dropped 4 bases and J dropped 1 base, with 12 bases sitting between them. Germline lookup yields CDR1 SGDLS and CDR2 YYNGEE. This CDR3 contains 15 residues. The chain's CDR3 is CASSTGAVSNQPQHF. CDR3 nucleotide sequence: TGTGCCAGCAGCACGGGGGCGGTGAGCAATCAGCCCCAGCATTTT.

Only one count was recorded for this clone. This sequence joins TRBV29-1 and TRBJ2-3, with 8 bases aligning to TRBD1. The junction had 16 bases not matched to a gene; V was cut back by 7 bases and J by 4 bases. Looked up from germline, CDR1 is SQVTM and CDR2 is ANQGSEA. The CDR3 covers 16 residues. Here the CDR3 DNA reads TGCAGCGCGGACAGGGTGGAGCGTCGAGGGGCAGATACGCAGTATTTT. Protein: CSADRVERRGADTQYF.

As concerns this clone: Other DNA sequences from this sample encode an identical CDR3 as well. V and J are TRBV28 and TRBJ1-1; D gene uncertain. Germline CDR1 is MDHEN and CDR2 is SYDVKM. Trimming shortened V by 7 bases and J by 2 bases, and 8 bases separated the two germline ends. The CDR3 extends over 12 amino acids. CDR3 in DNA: TGTGCCAGCACTTTGGGCAACACTGAAGCTTTCTTT. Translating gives CASTLGNTEAFF.

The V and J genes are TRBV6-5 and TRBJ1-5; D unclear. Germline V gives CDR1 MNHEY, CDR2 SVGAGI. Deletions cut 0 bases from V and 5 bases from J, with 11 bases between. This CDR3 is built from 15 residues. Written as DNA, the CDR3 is TGTGCCAGCAGTTACTCGACCACCTATGATCAGCCCCAGCATTTT. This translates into CASSYSTTYDQPQHF.

CDR3: CASSPLVGIEAFF. The CDR3 DNA follows: TGCGCCAGCAGCCCTTTGGTGGGAATTGAAGCTTTCTTT. V gene TRBV4-3 combines with J gene TRBJ1-1; D gene unclear. CDR3 length: 13 residues. V lost 4 bases to trimming and J lost 7 bases, with 13 bases between them. Germline assignment: CDR1 LGHNA and CDR2 YSLEER.